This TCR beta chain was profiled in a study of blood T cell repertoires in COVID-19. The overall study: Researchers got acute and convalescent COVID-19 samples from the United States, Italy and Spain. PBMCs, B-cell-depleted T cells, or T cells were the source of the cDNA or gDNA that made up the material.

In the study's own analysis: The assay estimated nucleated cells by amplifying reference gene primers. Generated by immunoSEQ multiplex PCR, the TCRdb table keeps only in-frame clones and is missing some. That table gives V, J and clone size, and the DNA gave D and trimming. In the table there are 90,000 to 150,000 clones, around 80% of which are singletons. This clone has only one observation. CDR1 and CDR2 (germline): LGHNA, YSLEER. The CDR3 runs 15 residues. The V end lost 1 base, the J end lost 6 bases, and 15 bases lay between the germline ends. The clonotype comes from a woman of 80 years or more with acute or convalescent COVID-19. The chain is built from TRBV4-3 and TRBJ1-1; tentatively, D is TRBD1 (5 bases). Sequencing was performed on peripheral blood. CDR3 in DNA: TGCGCCAGCAGCCAAGGAGGTGGGGGGGTCTCTGAAGCTTTCTTT. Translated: CASSQGGGGVSEAFF.